The following is a T cell receptor (beta chain) sequence with its context. Authors' methods: Nucleated cell counts were estimated from reference gene primer amplification. Generated by immunoSEQ multiplex PCR, the TCRdb table keeps only in-frame clones and is missing some. The DNA gave D and trimming, while V, J and clone size come from that table. The sample has roughly 200,000 clones, 85% to 90% seen once; the top ten hold 3% to 3.5%. The CDR3 covers 16 residues. Germline lookup yields CDR1 SGHTA and CDR2 FQGTGA. Trimming cost V 5 bases and J 3 bases; bases outside gene matches: 5. The data stem from a study of blood T cell repertoires in COVID-19. Study-level background: T cells, B-cell-depleted T cells, or PBMCs supplied cDNA or gDNA.

The specimen was peripheral blood. This sequence joins TRBV7-3 and TRBJ2-2; 11 bases match TRBD2. This sequence originates from a man in his 60s with acute or convalescent COVID-19. The CDR3 spells CASSILAGDDTGELFF. The CDR3 DNA reads as TGTGCCAGCAGCATACTAGCGGGGGACGACACCGGGGAGCTGTTTTTT.